This TCR beta chain was documented in a study of T cell changes during pregnancy in multiple sclerosis. Produced via immunoSEQ multiplex PCR; TCRdb's table is partial and in-frame only. The sample shows 85,000 to 100,000 clones, around 92% of them seen only once. The CDR3 is made up of 14 amino acids. V was clipped by 7 bases and J by 4 bases; unmatched bases: 12. The V gene's germline CDR1 is SQVTM and CDR2 ANQGSEA. The chain links TRBV29-1 to TRBJ1-1, with 7 bases aligning to TRBD1. The sample in question was peripheral blood, obtained in the first trimester of pregnancy. This clonotype was obtained from a female donor with multiple sclerosis, enrolled in a pregnancy study. The CDR3: CSASEGASSTEAFF. In DNA form, the CDR3 reads TGCAGCGCTTCCGAGGGGGCTTCCAGCACTGAAGCTTTCTTT.